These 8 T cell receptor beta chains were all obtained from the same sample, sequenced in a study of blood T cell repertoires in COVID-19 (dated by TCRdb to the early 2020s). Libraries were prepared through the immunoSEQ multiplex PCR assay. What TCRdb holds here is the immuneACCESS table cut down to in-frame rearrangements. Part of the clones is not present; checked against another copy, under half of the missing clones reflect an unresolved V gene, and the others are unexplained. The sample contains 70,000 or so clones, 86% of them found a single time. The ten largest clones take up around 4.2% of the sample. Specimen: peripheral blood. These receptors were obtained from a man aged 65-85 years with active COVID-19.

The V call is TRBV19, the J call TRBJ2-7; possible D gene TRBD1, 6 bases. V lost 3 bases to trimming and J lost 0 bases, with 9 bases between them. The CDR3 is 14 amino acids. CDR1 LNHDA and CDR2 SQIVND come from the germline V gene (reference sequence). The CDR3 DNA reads TGTGCCAGTAGTATGGGGGCAGCCTCCTACGAGCAGTACTTC. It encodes CASSMGAASYEQYF.

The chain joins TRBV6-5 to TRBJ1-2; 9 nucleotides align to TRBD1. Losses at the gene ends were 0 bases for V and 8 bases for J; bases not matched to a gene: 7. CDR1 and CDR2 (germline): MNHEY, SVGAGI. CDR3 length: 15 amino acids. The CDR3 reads CASSYSDRGLEGYTF. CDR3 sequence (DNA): TGTGCCAGCAGTTACTCGGACAGGGGTTTGGAAGGCTACACCTTC.

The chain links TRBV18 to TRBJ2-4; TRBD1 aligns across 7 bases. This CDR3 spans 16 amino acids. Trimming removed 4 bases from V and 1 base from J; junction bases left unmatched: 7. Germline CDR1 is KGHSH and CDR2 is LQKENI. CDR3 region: CASSHDRVGAKNIQYF. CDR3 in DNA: TGTGCCAGCTCACACGACAGGGTGGGGGCCAAAAACATTCAGTACTTC.

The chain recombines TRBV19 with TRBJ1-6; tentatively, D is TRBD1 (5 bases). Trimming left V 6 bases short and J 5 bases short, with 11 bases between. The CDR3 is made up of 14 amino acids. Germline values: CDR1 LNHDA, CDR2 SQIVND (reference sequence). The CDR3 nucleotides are TGTGCCAGTAGCGAAGGGGTCAATAATTCACCCCTCCACTTT. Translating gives CASSEGVNNSPLHF. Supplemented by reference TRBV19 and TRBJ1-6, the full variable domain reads DGGITQSPKYLFRKEGQNVTLSCEQNLNHDAMYWYRQDPGQGLRLIYYSQIVNDFQKGDIAEGYSVSREKKESFPLTVTSAQKNPTAFYLCASSEGVNNSPLHFGNGTRLTVT.

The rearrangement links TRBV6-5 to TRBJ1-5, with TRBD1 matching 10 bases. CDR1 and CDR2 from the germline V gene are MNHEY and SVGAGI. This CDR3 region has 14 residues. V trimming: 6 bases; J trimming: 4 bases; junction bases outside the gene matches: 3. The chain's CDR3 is CASSRTGGNQPQHF. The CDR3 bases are TGTGCCAGCAGCCGGACAGGGGGGAATCAGCCCCAGCATTTT.

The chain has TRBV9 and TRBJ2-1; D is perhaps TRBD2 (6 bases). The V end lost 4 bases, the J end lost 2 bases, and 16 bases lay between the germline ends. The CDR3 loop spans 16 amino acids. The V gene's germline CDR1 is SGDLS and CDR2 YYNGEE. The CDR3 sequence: CASSSKRVSPYNEQFF. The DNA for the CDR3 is TGTGCCAGCAGCTCCAAGCGGGTCTCACCCTACAATGAGCAGTTCTTC.

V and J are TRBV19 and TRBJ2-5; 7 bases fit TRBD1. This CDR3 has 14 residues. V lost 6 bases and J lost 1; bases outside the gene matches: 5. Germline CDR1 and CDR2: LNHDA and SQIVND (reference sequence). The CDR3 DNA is TGTGCCAGTAGCCGCCGGGACAGCCAAGAGACCCAGTACTTC. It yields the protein CASSRRDSQETQYF.

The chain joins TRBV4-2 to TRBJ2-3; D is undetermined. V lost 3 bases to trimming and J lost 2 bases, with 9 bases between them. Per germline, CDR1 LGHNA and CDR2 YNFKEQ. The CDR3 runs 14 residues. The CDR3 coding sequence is TGTGCCAGCAGCCACAACTCGTACACAGATACGCAGTATTTT. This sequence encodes CASSHNSYTDTQYF.